The following is a T cell receptor beta chain sequence with its context. The antigen is undetermined. CDR1 and CDR2 (germline): SNHLY, FYNNEI. The CDR3 is made up of 11 amino acids. Between the trimmed V and J ends, which lost 4 bases and 6 bases, there was a span of 3 bases. This sample is drawn from a study of CD8+ T cells in alopecia areata. Sorting of PBMCs yielded the CD4+ and CD8+ T cells. Overall study results and limits: Between patients, shared TCR sequences were less clear than in mice. This was possibly due in part to HLA diversity in the patient population. An increase in clonality over normal scalp was evident in lesional scalp, especially alopecia totalis/universalis.

Extracted RNA was reverse transcribed into cDNA, the sequencing template. Sequencing was performed with immunoSEQ multiplex PCR; in TCRdb, only in-frame clones are kept and a portion is missing. The sample includes tens of thousands of clones, around 44% seen only once; the top ten take 51%. This rearrangement joins TRBV2 to TRBJ2-2; D unclear. Sequenced input: NKG2D-low CD8+ T cells sorted from blood. This sequence originates from a human donor with alopecia areata. The CDR3 here is CASSGSGELFF. Written as DNA, the CDR3 is TGTGCCAGCAGTGGTTCCGGGGAGCTGTTTTTT.